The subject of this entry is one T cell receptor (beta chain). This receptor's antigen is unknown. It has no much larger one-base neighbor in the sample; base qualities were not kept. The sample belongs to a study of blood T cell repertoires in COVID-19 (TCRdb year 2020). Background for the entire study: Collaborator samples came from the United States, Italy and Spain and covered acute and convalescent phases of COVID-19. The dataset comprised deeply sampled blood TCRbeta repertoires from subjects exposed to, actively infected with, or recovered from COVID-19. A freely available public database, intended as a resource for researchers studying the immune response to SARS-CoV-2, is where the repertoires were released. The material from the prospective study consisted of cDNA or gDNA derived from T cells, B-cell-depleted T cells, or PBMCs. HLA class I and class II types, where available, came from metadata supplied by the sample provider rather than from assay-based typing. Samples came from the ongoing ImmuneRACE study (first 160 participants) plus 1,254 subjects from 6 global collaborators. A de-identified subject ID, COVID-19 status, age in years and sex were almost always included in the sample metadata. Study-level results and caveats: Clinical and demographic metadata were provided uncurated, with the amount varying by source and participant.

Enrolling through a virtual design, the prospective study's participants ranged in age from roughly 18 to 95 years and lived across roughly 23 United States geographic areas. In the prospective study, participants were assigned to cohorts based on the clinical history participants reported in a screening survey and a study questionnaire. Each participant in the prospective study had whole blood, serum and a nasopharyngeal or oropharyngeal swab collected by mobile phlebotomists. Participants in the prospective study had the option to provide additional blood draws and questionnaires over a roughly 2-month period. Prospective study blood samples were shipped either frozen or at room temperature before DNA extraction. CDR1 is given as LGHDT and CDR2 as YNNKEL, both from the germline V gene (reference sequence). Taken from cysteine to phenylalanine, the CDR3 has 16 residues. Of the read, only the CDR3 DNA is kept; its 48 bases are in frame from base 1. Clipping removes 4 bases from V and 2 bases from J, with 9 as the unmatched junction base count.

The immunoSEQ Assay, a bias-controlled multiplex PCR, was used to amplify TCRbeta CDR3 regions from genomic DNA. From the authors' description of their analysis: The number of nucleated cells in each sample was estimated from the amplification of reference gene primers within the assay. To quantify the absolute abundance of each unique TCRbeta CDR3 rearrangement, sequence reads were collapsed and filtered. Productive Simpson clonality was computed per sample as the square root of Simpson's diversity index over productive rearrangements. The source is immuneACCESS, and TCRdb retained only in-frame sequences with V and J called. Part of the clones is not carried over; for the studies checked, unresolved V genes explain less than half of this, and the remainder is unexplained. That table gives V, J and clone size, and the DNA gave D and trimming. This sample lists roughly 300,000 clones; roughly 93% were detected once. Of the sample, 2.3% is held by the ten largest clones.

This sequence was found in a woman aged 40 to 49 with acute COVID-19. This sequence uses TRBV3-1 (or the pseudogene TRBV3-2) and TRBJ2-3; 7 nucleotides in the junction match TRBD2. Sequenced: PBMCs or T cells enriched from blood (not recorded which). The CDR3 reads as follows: CASSPSSRGFTDTQYF. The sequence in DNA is TGTGCCAGCAGCCCCTCCTCGCGGGGGTTCACAGATACGCAGTATTTT.